The 27 T cell receptor beta chains presented below share a single source sample, sequenced in a study of monozygotic twins with inflammatory bowel disease. Reanalyzing the 5' RACE reads, TCRdb keeps one entry per CDR3 protein, without DNA. Its clone listing holds some 170,000 distinct CDR3 sequences. The sample comprised blood. These receptors originate from a human donor with ulcerative colitis or Crohn's disease, or a healthy co-twin of an affected twin (not recorded which).

J is TRBJ2-2 and V is TRBV14. Germline assignment: CDR1 SGHDN and CDR2 FVKESK. The CDR3 has 14 residues. CDR3 in amino acids: CASSQEGFTGELFF. The variable domain in full, with the rest retrieved from reference TRBV14 and TRBJ2-2, is EAGVTQFPSHSVIEKGQTVTLRCDPISGHDNLYWYRRVMGKEIKFLLHFVKESKQDESGMPNNRFLAERTGGTYSTLKVQPAELEDSGVYFCASSQEGFTGELFFGEGSRLTVL.

The chain combines TRBV2 with TRBJ1-6; the TRBD1 assignment by TCRdb is unverifiable without DNA. Germline V gene lookup returns CDR1 SNHLY and CDR2 FYNNEI. This CDR3 contains 17 residues. CDR3 residues: CASSGDPGQGLNSPLHF.

V and J are TRBV7-9 and TRBJ2-2; TCRdb lists TRBD2, though no DNA is available to test this call. The CDR3 is 16 residues long. CDR1 is SEHNR, CDR2 FQNEAQ, per germline (reference sequence). The CDR3 protein is CASSRKLAGETGELFF.

The chain carries TRBV5-1 and TRBJ2-1; TCRdb names TRBD1, which stays unverified in the absence of DNA. The germline CDR1 and CDR2 sequences are SGHRS and YFSETQ. The CDR3 is made up of 14 amino acids. This chain's CDR3 is CASSGGRSNNEQFF.

V and J are TRBV9 and TRBJ1-3; TCRdb returns TRBD1, unconfirmable since there is no DNA. The CDR3 spans 18 residues. CDR1 and CDR2 (germline): SGDLS, YYNGEE. CDR3 protein: CASSVVPLTGVSGNTIYF.

The V gene is TRBV6-1, the J gene TRBJ2-5; absent DNA, TCRdb's TRBD2 call cannot be checked. This CDR3 has 15 amino acids. Germline CDR1 is MNHNS and CDR2 is SASEGT. The CDR3 spells CASSPGAEPSKAQYF.

The J gene is TRBJ1-1, the V gene TRBV19. The germline gives CDR1 LNHDA, CDR2 SQIVND (reference sequence). The length of the CDR3 is 15 residues. CDR3 region: CASSITGVPNTEAFF.

The V call is TRBV5-1, the J call TRBJ1-4; TCRdb calls TRBD1, which cannot be checked without DNA. Germline loops: CDR1 SGHRS, CDR2 YFSETQ. The CDR3 consists of 14 residues. The CDR3 reads CASSTGQRDEKLFF.

The rearrangement joins TRBV5-4 to TRBJ2-3; lacking DNA, the TRBD2 call made by TCRdb goes unchecked. Germline CDR1 reads SGHNT; CDR2 reads YYREEE (reference sequence). The CDR3 totals 15 residues. The CDR3 is CATRESREHSDTQYF.

This chain connects TRBV5-1 to TRBJ2-1; the TCRdb D gene call, TRBD2, has no DNA to confirm it. The CDR3 totals 13 residues. Per the germline V gene, CDR1 is SGHRS and CDR2 is YFSETQ. CDR3 loop: CASTSAGPWEQFF. Using reference TRBV5-1 and TRBJ2-1 for the parts outside the CDR3, the full variable domain is KAGVTQTPRYLIKTRGQQVTLSCSPISGHRSVSWYQQTPGQGLQFLFEYFSETQRNKGNFPGRFSGRQFSNSRSEMNVSTLELGDSALYLCASTSAGPWEQFFGPGTRLTVL.

This rearrangement joins TRBV9 to TRBJ1-1. Germline V gene sequence: CDR1 SGDLS, CDR2 YYNGEE. The CDR3 has 13 amino acids. The CDR3 spells CASSVGPNTEAFF.

V and J are TRBV5-1 and TRBJ2-6; TCRdb's D call of TRBD2 is untestable without DNA. The CDR3 has 15 amino acids. Germline V CDR1 and CDR2: SGHRS, YFSETQ. CDR3 region: CASSLEGNGANVLTF. The whole variable domain, filled in from reference TRBV5-1 and TRBJ2-6, reads KAGVTQTPRYLIKTRGQQVTLSCSPISGHRSVSWYQQTPGQGLQFLFEYFSETQRNKGNFPGRFSGRQFSNSRSEMNVSTLELGDSALYLCASSLEGNGANVLTFGAGSRLTVL.

V and J are TRBV7-8 and TRBJ2-4; TCRdb picks TRBD2, but there is no DNA to check that call. Looked up from germline, CDR1 is SGHVS and CDR2 is FQNEAQ. The CDR3 covers 13 residues. The CDR3 here is CASSSPGGSVAYF.

This chain links TRBV28 with TRBJ1-6; the TRBD1 assignment by TCRdb is unverifiable without DNA. Germline V gene sequence: CDR1 MDHEN, CDR2 SYDVKM. The CDR3 runs 15 residues. The CDR3 is CASSSQGAHNSPLHF.

J is TRBJ1-4 and V is TRBV3-1; the D call of TRBD1 rests on TCRdb alone, since no DNA is present to check it. The CDR3 loop spans 17 amino acids. Per germline, CDR1 LGHDT and CDR2 YNNKEL (reference sequence). The CDR3 sequence is CASSQEAWTATNEKLFF.

This CDR3 reads CASSRLTGAPYEQYF. This sequence joins TRBV11-2 and TRBJ2-7. Germline CDR1 is SGHAT and CDR2 is FQNNGV. This CDR3 is 15 amino acids long.

The chain combines TRBV10-3 with TRBJ2-3; TCRdb gives TRBD2 as the D gene, but with no DNA this cannot be confirmed. Germline lookup yields CDR1 ENHRY and CDR2 SYGVKD. CDR3 length equals 16 residues. CDR3 sequence: CAISDSQRDSTDTQYF.

J is TRBJ2-2 and V is TRBV7-2. The germline CDR1 and CDR2 sequences are SGHTA and FQGNSA. The CDR3 contains 13 residues. This CDR3 is CASSLVFGGELFF.

The gene calls are TRBV20-1 and TRBJ2-7; TCRdb indicates TRBD2, and absent DNA this call remains unverified. Germline V lookup: CDR1 DFQATT, CDR2 SNEGSKA (reference sequence). The CDR3 contains 15 residues. This chain's CDR3 is CSARGGAGDHYEQYF.

The chain joins TRBV5-1 to TRBJ2-7; the TCRdb call, TRBD1, lacks DNA for checking. This CDR3 is built from 12 residues. Looked up from germline, CDR1 is SGHRS and CDR2 is YFSETQ. The CDR3 protein is CASSPTGFEQYF.

This chain joins TRBV27 and TRBJ2-1; TCRdb returns TRBD1, unconfirmable since there is no DNA. CDR3 size: 15 residues. CDR1 and CDR2 from the germline V gene are MNHEY and SMNVEV (reference sequence). The chain's CDR3 is CASRPGHGWVNEQFF.

The chain is built from TRBV15 and TRBJ1-2. This CDR3 region has 14 residues. Germline V gene sequence: CDR1 LNHNV, CDR2 YYDKDF (reference sequence). The chain's CDR3 is CATSPPEGALIYTF.

This chain uses TRBV15 with TRBJ1-1. The CDR3 contains 17 residues. Germline V gene data show CDR1 as LNHNV and CDR2 as YYDKDF (reference sequence). This chain's CDR3 is CATSRVFVDVWNTEAFF. Filled out from reference TRBV15 and TRBJ1-1, the complete variable domain reads DAMVIQNPRYQVTQFGKPVTLSCSQTLNHNVMYWYQQKSSQAPKLLFHYYDKDFNNEADTPDNFQSRRPNTSFCFLDIRSPGLGDTAMYLCATSRVFVDVWNTEAFFGQGTRLTVV.

The chain is built from TRBV7-8 and TRBJ2-2; the D gene TCRdb calls, TRBD2, cannot be checked with no DNA. CDR3 size: 16 residues. Germline V gives CDR1 SGHVS, CDR2 FQNEAQ. CDR3 amino acids: CASSLGSGRAEGELFF.

The gene calls are TRBV29-1 and TRBJ2-1; TCRdb returns TRBD2, unconfirmable since there is no DNA. The length of the CDR3 is 13 residues. Germline loops: CDR1 SQVTM, CDR2 ANQGSEA. The CDR3 loop is CSVEGTKYNEQFF.

V is TRBV10-2 and J is TRBJ2-7; as DNA is missing, the TRBD1 call by TCRdb cannot be tested. The CDR3 extends over 13 amino acids. Germline V gives CDR1 WSHSY, CDR2 SAAADI. The CDR3 sequence is CASHPGGGYEQYF.

The chain has TRBV7-9 and TRBJ2-5; there is no DNA to check the TCRdb D call of TRBD1. This CDR3 is built from 16 residues. Germline assignment: CDR1 SEHNR and CDR2 FQNEAQ (reference sequence). The CDR3 reads CASSHSGRGGKETQYF.